The rows below give T cell receptor beta chains drawn from one sample of a study of cytomegalovirus exposure and HLA in healthy donors. Sequenced by immunoSEQ multiplex PCR; TCRdb stores in-frame clones only, minus some. This sample yields 140,000 or so clones, of which roughly 92% are seen a single time; about 0.64% belongs to the top ten. The source material was PBMCs. The receptors were sampled from a man younger than 35 in good health and CMV-seronegative. Both conserved end residues are part of each CDR3. Fields, in order: clone size, V gene, D gene, J gene, CDR3 DNA, CDR3 protein. D genes are given only for firm matches. Expanded clones are given a class, and other clones once, few, many or no size at all.

-	TRBV30	TRBD1	TRBJ1-2	TGTGCCTGGGGACAGGGGAACTATGGCTACACCTTC	CAWGQGNYGYTF
-	TRBV18	-	TRBJ1-2	TGTGCCAGCTCACCAGGCGCAGGGGATGGCTACACCTTC	CASSPGAGDGYTF
-	TRBV7-6	-	TRBJ2-5	TGTGCCAGCAGCCCGGACTCACAAGAGACCCAGTACTTC	CASSPDSQETQYF
-	TRBV7-2	-	TRBJ1-4	TGTGCCAGCAGCGAACAGGGAGGGAGGGAAAAACTGTTTTTT	CASSEQGGREKLFF
-	TRBV28	-	TRBJ2-5	TGTGCCAGCAGTTATCCTGACTCGAGAAGTCAAGAGACCCAGTACTTC	CASSYPDSRSQETQYF
-	TRBV6-1	-	TRBJ2-3	TGTGCCAGCAGTGAATTGGTTAGCGTCGCAGATACGCAGTATTTT	CASSELVSVADTQYF
-	TRBV11-2	-	TRBJ1-1	TGTGCCAGCAATGGACAAGGGTCGGGGGCTGAAGCTTTCTTT	CASNGQGSGAEAFF
few	TRBV14	-	TRBJ1-2	TGTGCCAGCAGCCAAGATAACAGGGAGAATGGCTACACCTTC	CASSQDNRENGYTF
-	TRBV4-1	TRBD1	TRBJ1-1	TGCGCCAGCAGCCAAGAAGTTACAGGGGTGATGTACACTGAAGCTTTCTTT	CASSQEVTGVMYTEAFF
-	TRBV6-1	-	TRBJ1-1	TGTGCCAGCAGTGGAACCTTCAGGGGTAGGTCTGAAGCTTTCTTT	CASSGTFRGRSEAFF
-	TRBV10-1	TRBD2	TRBJ2-3	TGCGCCAGCAGTGACGGGGGGGGCGAATACACAGATACGCAGTATTTT	CASSDGGGEYTDTQYF
-	TRBV5-6	-	TRBJ1-5	TGTGCCAGCAGCGCGACAGCGGGACAGCCCCAGCATTTT	CASSATAGQPQHF
once	TRBV5-1	TRBD1	TRBJ2-7	TGCGCCAGCAGCGTCCGGGACAGAGACTACGAGCAGTACTTC	CASSVRDRDYEQYF
-	TRBV7-9	-	TRBJ2-5	TGTGCCAGCAGCTTCGGTAACCCCCTATTGGTGAGGACACAAGAGACCCAGTACTTC	CASSFGNPLLVRTQETQYF
-	TRBV7-9	-	TRBJ1-2	TGTGCCAGCAGCTTATCTACAGATTATGGCTACACCTTC	CASSLSTDYGYTF
-	TRBV10-1	TRBD1	TRBJ1-1	TGCGCCAGCAGCCCTAGGACAGGGTACACTGAAGCTTTCTTT	CASSPRTGYTEAFF
-	TRBV5-1	-	TRBJ2-5	TGCGCCAGCAGCAGACAGTCCCAAGAGACCCAGTACTTC	CASSRQSQETQYF
-	TRBV30	-	TRBJ1-3	TGTGCCTGCCGGGAGGGCTCTGGAAACACCATATATTTT	CACREGSGNTIYF
-	TRBV2	TRBD1	TRBJ1-5	TGTGCCAGCAGTGAAGAAGGACAGGGGCGACAGCCCCAGCATTTT	CASSEEGQGRQPQHF
-	TRBV18	-	TRBJ1-2	TGTGCCAGCTCACCCGGGCGGAGGCCGGATGGCTACACCTTC	CASSPGRRPDGYTF
-	TRBV4-1	TRBD2	TRBJ2-3	TGCGCCAGCAGCCAGCGGGAGTCTAGCACAGATACGCAGTATTTT	CASSQRESSTDTQYF
-	TRBV29-1	TRBD2	TRBJ2-5	TGCAGCGCCTCCTGGACTAGCGGGGAGACCCAGTACTTC	CSASWTSGETQYF
-	TRBV7-9	-	TRBJ2-1	TGTGCCAGCAGCGGGGGGGCCCTCAACAATGAGCAGTTCTTC	CASSGGALNNEQFF
-	TRBV19	-	TRBJ1-2	TGTGCCAGTAGGCTCCCGGGAAGGATGCTTGGCTACACCTTC	CASRLPGRMLGYTF
-	TRBV5-8	TRBD1	TRBJ1-2	TGTGCCAGCAGCTCACTTGGACAGGGGGCATTGGGCTATGGCTACACCTTC	CASSSLGQGALGYGYTF
-	TRBV6-5	TRBD1	TRBJ1-1	TGTGCCAGCAGGCCGGACAGGAGCTACACTGAAGCTTTCTTT	CASRPDRSYTEAFF